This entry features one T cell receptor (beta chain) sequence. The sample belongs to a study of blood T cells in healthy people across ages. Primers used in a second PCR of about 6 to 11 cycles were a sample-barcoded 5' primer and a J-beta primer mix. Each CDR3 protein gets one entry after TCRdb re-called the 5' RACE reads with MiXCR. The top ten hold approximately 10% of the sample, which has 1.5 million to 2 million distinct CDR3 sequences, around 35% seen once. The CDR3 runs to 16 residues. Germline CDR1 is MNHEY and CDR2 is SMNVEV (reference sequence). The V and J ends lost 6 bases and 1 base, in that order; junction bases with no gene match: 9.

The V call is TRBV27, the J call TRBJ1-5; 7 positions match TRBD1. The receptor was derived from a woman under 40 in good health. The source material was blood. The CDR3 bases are TGTGCCAGCAGAGCCAACAGGGGAATGAGCAATCAGCCCCAGCATTTT. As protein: CASRANRGMSNQPQHF.